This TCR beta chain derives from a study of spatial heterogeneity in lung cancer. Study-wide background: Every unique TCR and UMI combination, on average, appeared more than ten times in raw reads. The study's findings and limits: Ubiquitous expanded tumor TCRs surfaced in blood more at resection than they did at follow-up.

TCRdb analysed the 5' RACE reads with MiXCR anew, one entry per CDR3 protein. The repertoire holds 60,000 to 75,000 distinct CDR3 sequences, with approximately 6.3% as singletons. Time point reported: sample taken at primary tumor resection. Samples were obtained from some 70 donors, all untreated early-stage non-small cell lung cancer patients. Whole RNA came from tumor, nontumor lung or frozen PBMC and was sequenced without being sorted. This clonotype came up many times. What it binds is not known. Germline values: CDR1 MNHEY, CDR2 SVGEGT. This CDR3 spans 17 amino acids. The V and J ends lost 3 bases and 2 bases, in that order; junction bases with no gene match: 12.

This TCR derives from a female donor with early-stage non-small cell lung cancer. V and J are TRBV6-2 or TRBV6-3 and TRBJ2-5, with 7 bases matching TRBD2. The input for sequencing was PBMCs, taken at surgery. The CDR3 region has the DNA TGTGCCAGCAGTTATGAAGGGCGCGGGAGTCGGCAAGAGACCCAGTACTTC. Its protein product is CASSYEGRGSRQETQYF.